This T cell receptor beta chain emerged from a study of resident and recirculating memory T cells in vitiligo. Using immunoSEQ multiplex PCR, the repertoire was profiled, and TCRdb retains in-frame clones only, with some absent. This sample yields tens of thousands of clones, of which 92% are seen a single time; approximately 4.7% belongs to the top ten. Sequenced input: blood. The TCR comes from a male donor with vitiligo.

CDR3 sequence reads: CASSVVAGGYNEQFF. CDR3 nucleotides: TGTGCCAGCAGCGTAGTTGCAGGGGGCTACAATGAGCAGTTCTTC. The V and J genes are TRBV9 and TRBJ2-1; 7 bases match TRBD1. Germline trimming cut 0 bases from V and 3 bases from J; bases unmatched to any gene: 3. Germline assignment: CDR1 SGDLS and CDR2 YYNGEE. The CDR3 has 15 amino acids.